This T cell receptor (beta chain) is drawn from a study of T-cell memory formation after mild COVID-19. As for the study in general: The two donors had largely donor-specific TCR clusters.

MiXCR was run by TCRdb on the 5' RACE reads, yielding one entry per CDR3 protein. The sample comprises around 500,000 distinct CDR3 sequences, roughly 20% of which are singletons, and about 12% rests with the top ten. The V and J ends lost 7 bases and 2 bases respectively, with 14 bases between them. CDR1 is SQVTM and CDR2 is ANQGSEA in the germline V gene. The CDR3 covers 13 residues. The sample holds a few counts of this clonotype. The receptor was derived from an adult woman who had mild COVID-19 (a few samples of this study predate the infection). Cell type and time point are not known. The rearrangement uses TRBV29-1 and TRBJ1-2, with D hard to call. What was sequenced was PBMCs or a T cell subset sorted from them (not recorded which). Here the CDR3 DNA reads TGCAGCGCAAGGGAACACTCGAACTATGGCTACACCTTC. It encodes CSAREHSNYGYTF.